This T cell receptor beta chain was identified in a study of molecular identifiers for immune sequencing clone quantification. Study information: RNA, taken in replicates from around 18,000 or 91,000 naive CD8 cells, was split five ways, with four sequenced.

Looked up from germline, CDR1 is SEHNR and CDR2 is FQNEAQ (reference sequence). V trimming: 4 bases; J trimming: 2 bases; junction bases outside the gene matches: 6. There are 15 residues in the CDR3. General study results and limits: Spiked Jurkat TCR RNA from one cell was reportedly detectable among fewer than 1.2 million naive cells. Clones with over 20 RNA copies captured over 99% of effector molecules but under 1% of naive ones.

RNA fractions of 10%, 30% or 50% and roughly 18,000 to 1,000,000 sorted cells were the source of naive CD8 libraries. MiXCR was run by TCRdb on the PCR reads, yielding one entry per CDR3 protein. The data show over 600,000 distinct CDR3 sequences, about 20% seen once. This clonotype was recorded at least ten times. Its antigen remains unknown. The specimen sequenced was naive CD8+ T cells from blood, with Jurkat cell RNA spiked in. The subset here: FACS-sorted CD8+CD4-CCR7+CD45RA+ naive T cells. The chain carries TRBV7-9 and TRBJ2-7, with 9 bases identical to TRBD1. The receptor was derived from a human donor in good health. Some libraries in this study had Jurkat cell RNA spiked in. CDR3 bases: TGTGCCAGCAGCTCCCGGGACAGGGCCCCCTACGAGCAGTACTTC. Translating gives CASSSRDRAPYEQYF.